The sequence of this T cell receptor beta chain was determined in a study of T cells in Graves' hyperthyroidism and ophthalmopathy. V was clipped by 3 bases and J by 1 base, with 9 bases between them. This CDR3 spans 14 amino acids. Germline V gene sequence: CDR1 MNHEY, CDR2 SVGEGT. Template material for amplifying TCR beta CDR3 regions consisted of RNA transcripts. Initially, a first-round RT-PCR of the TCR CDR3 employed the HTBI primer set. TCRdb redid the calling of the multiplex PCR reads with MiXCR, one entry per CDR3 protein. The table lists a few hundred thousand distinct CDR3 sequences, under 20% of them singletons. This clonotype has a count of ten or more.

The specimen was blood. The TCR was taken from a woman aged 18-35 years with Graves' ophthalmopathy. This chain uses TRBV6-2 or TRBV6-3 with TRBJ1-1; tentative D call: TRBD1 (5 bases). CDR3 DNA sequence: TGTGCCAGCAGTTATTTGGGGGAGAACACTGAAGCTTTCTTT. Translated, it gives CASSYLGENTEAFF.